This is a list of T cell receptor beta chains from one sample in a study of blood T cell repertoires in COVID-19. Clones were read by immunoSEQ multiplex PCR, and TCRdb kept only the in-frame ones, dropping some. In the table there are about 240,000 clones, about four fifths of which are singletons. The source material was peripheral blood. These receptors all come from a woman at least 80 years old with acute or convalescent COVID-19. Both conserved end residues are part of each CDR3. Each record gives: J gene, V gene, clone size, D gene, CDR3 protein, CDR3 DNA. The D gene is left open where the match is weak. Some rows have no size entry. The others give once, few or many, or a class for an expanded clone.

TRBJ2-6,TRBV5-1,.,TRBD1,CASSLLTGGLSSGANVLTF,TGCGCCAGCAGCTTGTTGACAGGGGGCTTGAGCTCTGGGGCCAACGTCCTGACTTTC
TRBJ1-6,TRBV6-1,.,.,CASSEVSRQLASPLHF,TGTGCCAGCAGTGAAGTATCTAGGCAGTTGGCTTCACCCCTCCACTTT
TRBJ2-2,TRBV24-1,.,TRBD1,CATSGTSSRDRARATGELFF,TGTGCCACCAGTGGGACTTCAAGCCGGGACAGGGCTCGGGCCACCGGGGAGCTGTTTTTT
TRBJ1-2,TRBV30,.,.,CAWSVDQDYYGYTF,TGTGCCTGGAGTGTCGACCAGGACTACTATGGCTACACCTTC
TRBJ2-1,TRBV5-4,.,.,CASSRTGFPNEQFF,TGTGCCAGCAGTAGAACAGGGTTTCCCAATGAGCAGTTCTTC
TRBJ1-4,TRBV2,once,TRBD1,CASSRTGGGEKLFF,TGTGCCAGCAGCCGAACAGGGGGAGGTGAAAAACTGTTTTTT
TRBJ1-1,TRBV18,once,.,CASSPLRESAEAFF,TGTGCCAGCTCACCACTCAGGGAAAGCGCTGAAGCTTTCTTT
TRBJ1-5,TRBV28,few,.,CASSSPGINQPQHF,TGTGCCAGCAGTTCCCCAGGGATAAATCAGCCCCAGCATTTT
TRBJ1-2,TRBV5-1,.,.,CASSPKVQGYGYTF,TGCGCCAGCAGCCCAAAGGTACAGGGATATGGCTACACCTTC
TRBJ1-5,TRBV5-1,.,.,CASSLDGHQPQHF,TGCGCCAGCAGCTTGGACGGTCATCAGCCCCAGCATTTT
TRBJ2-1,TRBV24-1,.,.,CATSGSTGSSYNEQFF,TGTGCCACCAGTGGTTCGACAGGAAGCTCCTACAATGAGCAGTTCTTC
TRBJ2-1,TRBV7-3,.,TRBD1,CASSLRQGARSEQFF,TGTGCCAGCAGCTTAAGGCAGGGGGCGCGAAGTGAGCAGTTCTTC
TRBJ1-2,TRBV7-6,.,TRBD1,CASSRNPGQTYGYTF,TGTGCCAGCAGCCGGAATCCGGGACAGACCTATGGCTACACCTTC
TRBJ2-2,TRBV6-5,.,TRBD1,CASRDRQGYGGELFF,TGTGCCAGCAGAGATCGACAGGGCTATGGCGGGGAGCTGTTTTTT
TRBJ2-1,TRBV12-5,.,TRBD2,CASGLVKAGGRYNEQFF,TGTGCTAGTGGTTTGGTGAAAGCGGGGGGGCGGTACAATGAGCAGTTCTTC
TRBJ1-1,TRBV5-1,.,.,CASSSTGNTEAFF,TGCGCCAGCAGCTCGACAGGGAACACTGAAGCTTTCTTT
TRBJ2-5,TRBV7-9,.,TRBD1,CASSLLETGDPETQYF,TGTGCCAGCAGCTTATTGGAGACAGGGGATCCTGAGACCCAGTACTTC
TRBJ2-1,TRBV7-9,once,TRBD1,CASSTGTGDYNEQFF,TGTGCCAGCAGTACCGGGACAGGGGACTACAATGAGCAGTTCTTC
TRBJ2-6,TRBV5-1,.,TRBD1,CASATGQGASGANVLTF,TGCGCCAGCGCCACAGGACAGGGGGCTTCTGGGGCCAACGTCCTGACTTTC
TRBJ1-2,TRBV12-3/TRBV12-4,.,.,CASSLQGRLGYTF,TGTGCCAGCAGTTTGCAGGGAAGGCTCGGCTACACCTTC
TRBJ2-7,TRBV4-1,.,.,CASSQEQDSGLNEQYF,TGCGCCAGCAGCCAAGAGCAGGACAGTGGCCTCAACGAGCAGTACTTC